The 17 T cell receptor beta chains presented below share a single source sample, sequenced in a study of cytomegalovirus exposure and HLA in healthy donors (TCRdb year 2017). The library was produced with the immunoSEQ multiplex PCR assay. For the multiplex PCR, a mixture combining 60 forward primers for TCR Vbeta segments and 13 reverse primers for TCR Jbeta segments was used. The source is immuneACCESS, and TCRdb retained only in-frame sequences with V and J called. Part of the clones is not carried over; for the studies checked, unresolved V genes explain less than half of this, and the remainder is unexplained. Counted in this sample were 70,000 to 95,000 clones; about 84% of them appeared once. The ten largest clonotypes hold around 2% of the sample. Specimen: PBMCs. The source of these receptors is a man aged 18 to 29 in good health and CMV-seronegative.

This chain uses TRBV5-4 with TRBJ1-1; D is perhaps TRBD1 (5 bases). Germline CDR1 reads SGHNT; CDR2 reads YYREEE (reference sequence). Deletions cut 4 bases from V and 0 bases from J, with 13 bases between. The CDR3 contains 15 residues. The CDR3 protein is CASSNGGSMNTEAFF. In DNA, the CDR3 is TGTGCCAGCAGCAACGGGGGGAGCATGAACACTGAAGCTTTCTTT.

The chain couples TRBV9 to TRBJ1-5; 7 bases fit TRBD1. V was pared by 4 bases and J by 4 bases, with 2 bases of the junction left unmatched. CDR3 length: 13 residues. Per the germline V gene, CDR1 is SGDLS and CDR2 is YYNGEE. Here the CDR3 reads CASSLTGNQPQHF. As DNA, the CDR3 is TGTGCCAGCAGCTTGACAGGGAATCAGCCCCAGCATTTT.

The chain uses TRBV5-1 and TRBJ2-1; 9 bases are shared with TRBD2. The CDR3 is 15 residues long. CDR1 SGHRS and CDR2 YFSETQ come from the germline V gene. With 0 bases clipped from V and 5 bases from J, the junction kept 3 bases outside the gene matches. The DNA for the CDR3 is TGCGCCAGCAGCTTGGGGACTAGCGTCCACAATGAGCAGTTCTTC. Translation: CASSLGTSVHNEQFF.

The chain carries TRBV5-4 and TRBJ1-3, with TRBD1 as a possible D gene (6 bases). This CDR3 is built from 14 residues. V gave up 1 base and J gave up 4 bases, with 9 bases separating them. Germline CDR1 SGHNT, CDR2 YYREEE (reference sequence). The CDR3 sequence is CASSLTGPGNTIYF. For the CDR3, the DNA is TGTGCCAGCAGCTTGACAGGGCCCGGAAACACCATATATTTT.

V is TRBV11-2 and J is TRBJ2-7; no firm D call. The V gene's germline CDR1 is SGHAT and CDR2 FQNNGV. The CDR3 is made up of 13 amino acids. V lost 5 bases and J 1 base, leaving 9 bases between the germline ends. CDR3 nucleotides: TGTGCCAGCAGCGCTGACACTTCCTACGAGCAGTACTTC. This gives the protein CASSADTSYEQYF.

This rearrangement joins TRBV5-4 to TRBJ2-2, with TRBD2 matching 9 bases. The V segment lost 0 bases and the J segment 8 bases; nucleotides outside the gene matches: 5. The V gene's germline CDR1 is SGHNT and CDR2 YYREEE (reference sequence). The CDR3 has 15 amino acids. Here the CDR3 reads CASSLGGGAKGELFF. The CDR3 DNA reads TGTGCCAGCAGCTTGGGCGGGGGGGCCAAAGGGGAGCTGTTTTTT.

The chain couples TRBV6-5 to TRBJ2-7; maybe TRBD1 (5 bases). The germline V gene encodes CDR1 MNHEY and CDR2 SVGAGI. V dropped 2 bases and J dropped 0 bases, with 11 bases sitting between them. This CDR3 comprises 15 residues. The CDR3 coding sequence is TGTGCCAGCAGTTACGGCCAGGGTCACTCCTACGAGCAGTACTTC. It is translated as CASSYGQGHSYEQYF.

This clone occurred a few times. The rearrangement uses TRBV7-7 and TRBJ2-7; TRBD1 is a possible D gene (5 bases). The length of the CDR3 is 13 residues. Trimming pared 1 base from V and 4 bases from J, leaving 8 bases between. From germline, CDR1 is SSHAT and CDR2 FNYEAQ (reference sequence). CDR3 sequence: CASSLGGGYEQYF. CDR3 coding DNA: TGTGCCAGCAGCTTAGGGGGCGGATACGAGCAGTACTTC.

As concerns this clone: Other DNA sequences in this sample translate to the same CDR3. CDR3 sequence: CASRTGGYEQYF. CDR3 coding DNA: TGTGCCAGTAGAACGGGTGGCTACGAGCAGTACTTC. V gene TRBV6-6 combines with J gene TRBJ2-7, with no clear D. This CDR3 is built from 12 residues. Per the germline V gene, CDR1 is MNHNY and CDR2 is SVGAGI (reference sequence). V was clipped by 9 bases and J by 3 bases, with 12 bases between them.

This clone has a handful of counts. V gene TRBV10-3 combines with J gene TRBJ2-5; D uncertain. Germline assignment: CDR1 ENHRY and CDR2 SYGVKD. CDR3 length equals 15 residues. Trimming removed 0 bases at V and 2 bases at J, with 10 bases between. CDR3 DNA: TGTGCCATCAGTGAGTCAAAAACAGCTCAAGAGACCCAGTACTTC. Translating gives CAISESKTAQETQYF.

The gene calls are TRBV6-1 and TRBJ1-4; D unclear. Trimming left V 6 bases short and J 7 bases short, with 15 bases between. CDR1 and CDR2 from the germline V gene are MNHNS and SASEGT. The CDR3 is 14 amino acids. The CDR3 is CASSTRGSGEKLFF. In nucleotides, the CDR3 is TGTGCCAGCAGCACCCGAGGGTCGGGTGAAAAACTGTTTTTT.

A word on this clone: Mismatch with germline at one junction end may stem from a read error. The J gene is TRBJ2-5, the V gene TRBV2; 9 bases agree with TRBD2. The CDR3 runs 15 residues. Germline V gives CDR1 SNHLY, CDR2 FYNNEI. CDR3 nucleotides: TGTGCCAGCAGCCTACTAGCGGGTGTACAAGAGGCCCAGTACTTC. Its protein is CASSLLAGVQEAQYF.

The sample holds a few counts of this clone. This CDR3 is also generated by other DNA sequences in the sample. V is TRBV18 and J is TRBJ1-1; the D is unclear. Germline CDR1 reads KGHSH; CDR2 reads LQKENI. Trimming cost V 0 bases and J 0 bases, with 5 bases left between them. The CDR3 is 14 residues long. CDR3 protein: CASSPPSLNTEAFF. The CDR3 bases are TGTGCCAGCTCACCACCTAGTCTGAACACTGAAGCTTTCTTT.

This sequence joins TRBV18 and TRBJ1-6; 9 nucleotides agree with TRBD1. J lost 8 bases, V lost 4 bases, and 6 bases had no gene match. Germline values: CDR1 KGHSH, CDR2 LQKENI. This CDR3 has 15 residues. The CDR3 spells CASSQGQGGDSPLHF. Here the CDR3 DNA reads TGTGCCAGCTCACAGGGACAGGGTGGAGATTCACCCCTCCACTTT.

The chain has TRBV4-1 and TRBJ1-6; 8 bases are a match to TRBD1. Germline trimming cut 5 bases from V and 8 bases from J; bases unmatched to any gene: 11. Germline loops: CDR1 MGHRA, CDR2 YSYEKL. This CDR3 spans 16 amino acids. CDR3 bases: TGCGCCAGCAGCGAAGCGACAGGGGCCGCGGATTCACCCCTCCACTTT. Amino acids: CASSEATGAADSPLHF.

The genes are TRBV5-1 and TRBJ2-5, with D possibly being TRBD1 (5 bases). Germline assignment: CDR1 SGHRS and CDR2 YFSETQ. The CDR3 is made up of 13 amino acids. The V gene lost 2 bases and the J gene lost 2 bases, with 7 bases spanning the gap. The CDR3 DNA is TGCGCCAGCAGCTTTAGACAGCAAGAGACCCAGTACTTC. It encodes CASSFRQQETQYF.

The chain has TRBV25-1 and TRBJ2-3; D ambiguous. Germline V gene sequence: CDR1 MGHDK, CDR2 SYGVNS. The V and J ends lost 10 bases and 0 bases respectively, with 11 bases between them. This CDR3 has 13 amino acids. The CDR3 protein is CATKAGSTDTQYF. As DNA, the CDR3 is TGTGCCACAAAGGCAGGTAGCACAGATACGCAGTATTTT.